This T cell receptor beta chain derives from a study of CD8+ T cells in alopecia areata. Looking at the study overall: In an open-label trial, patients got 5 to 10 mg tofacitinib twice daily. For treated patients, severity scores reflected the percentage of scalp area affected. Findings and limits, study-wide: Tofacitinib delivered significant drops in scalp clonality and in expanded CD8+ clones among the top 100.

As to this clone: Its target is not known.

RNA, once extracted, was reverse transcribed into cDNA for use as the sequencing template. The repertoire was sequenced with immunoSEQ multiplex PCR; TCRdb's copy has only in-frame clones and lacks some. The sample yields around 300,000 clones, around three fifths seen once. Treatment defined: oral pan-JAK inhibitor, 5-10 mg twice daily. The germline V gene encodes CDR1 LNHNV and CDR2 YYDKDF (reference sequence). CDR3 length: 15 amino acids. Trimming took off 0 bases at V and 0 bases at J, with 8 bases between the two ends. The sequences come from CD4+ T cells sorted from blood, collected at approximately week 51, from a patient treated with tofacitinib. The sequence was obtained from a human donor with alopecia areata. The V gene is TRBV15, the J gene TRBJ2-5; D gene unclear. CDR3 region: CATSRDNPNQETQYF. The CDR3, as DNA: TGTGCCACCAGCAGAGATAATCCCAACCAAGAGACCCAGTACTTC.